The source of this T cell receptor beta chain is a study of blood T cell repertoires in COVID-19. About the study: Researchers got acute and convalescent COVID-19 samples from the United States, Italy and Spain.

TCRdb's table, derived via immunoSEQ multiplex PCR, lists solely in-frame clones and lacks some. The sample contains roughly 260,000 clones, around 87% of which appear only once. Germline loops: CDR1 SGDLS, CDR2 YYNGEE. This CDR3 region has 15 residues. Losses at the gene ends were 4 bases for V and 5 bases for J; bases not matched to a gene: 7. Material: peripheral blood. The chain uses TRBV9 and TRBJ2-2; 8 bases are shared with TRBD1. The receptor was isolated from a woman between 45 and 60 years old with acute or convalescent COVID-19. DNA of the CDR3: TGTGCCAGCAGCATGACAGGGGCGGGGACCGGGGAGCTGTTTTTT. This codes for CASSMTGAGTGELFF.